This TCR beta chain was recovered during a study of cytomegalovirus exposure and HLA in healthy donors. The CDR3 loop spans 15 amino acids. V lost 4 bases, J lost 5 bases, and 14 bases lay in between. Germline CDR1 MNHNS, CDR2 SASEGT. Details on this clone: Its matching antigen is unknown.

The PCR used 60 Vbeta and 13 Jbeta primers. Assay used: immunoSEQ multiplex PCR; TCRdb lists only in-frame clones, some missing. The table includes around 200,000 clones, around 84% detected once. Findings and limits, study-wide: Later on, a genetic analysis was performed. It linked a missense variant in DCLRE1C with V- and J-gene trimming of TCR beta. A later analysis linked some 17,000 TCR beta sequences to HLA alleles at 0.05 false discovery rate. Researchers reported that a few CMV-associated chains were confirmed in vitro as CMV antigen-specific. HLA-A and HLA-B allele assignments for most subjects were reportedly predicted accurately using TCR beta sequences.

The chain has TRBV6-1 and TRBJ2-2, with D possibly matching TRBD1 (5 bases). This receptor was taken from a girl aged 2 to 9 in good health and CMV-seropositive. The specimen was PBMCs. CDR3 protein: CASSGGTGGTGELFF. CDR3 bases: TGTGCCAGCAGTGGCGGTACAGGTGGGACCGGGGAGCTGTTTTTT.